This T cell receptor beta chain comes out of a study of CD8+CD57+ T cells in acquired aplastic anemia. The V end was cut by 5 bases, the J end by 8 bases, with 12 bases between. CDR3 size: 12 residues. CDR1 is PRHDT, CDR2 FYEKMQ, per germline (reference sequence). All patients picked for sequencing had shown, by flow cytometry, an expansion of CD8+CD57+ cells. Genomic DNA served as template for TCR beta VDJ and CDR3 profiling. Each CDR3 protein is one row after TCRdb ran MiXCR on the reads. The data show under 500,000 distinct CDR3 sequences, around 33% seen once. This sequence joins TRBV13 and TRBJ1-2; D gene uncertain. Sequencing used sorted CD4+, CD8+, or CD8+CD57+ T cells (not recorded which) from PBMCs. This TCR was recovered from a human donor with aplastic anemia. The CDR3 is CASSPNSGGYTF. The CDR3 DNA reads as TGTGCCAGCAGCCCAAACAGTGGCGGCTACACCTTC.